The rows below give T cell receptor beta chains drawn from one sample of a study of OX40 agonist ivuxolimab in advanced cancers. Clones were read by immunoSEQ multiplex PCR, and TCRdb kept only the in-frame ones, dropping some. The repertoire holds tens of thousands of clones, with around 80% as singletons. The specimen was CD4+ or CD8+ T cells sorted from blood, collected in a trial of the OX40 agonist ivuxolimab. These TCRs come from an adult with an advanced solid tumor such as melanoma, head and neck, liver or kidney cancer. Both conserved end residues are part of each CDR3. The order of the fields is clone size, J gene, V gene, D gene, CDR3 protein, CDR3 DNA. A D gene is named only where the DNA matches it firmly. Not all rows give a size; the values are once, few, many and, for expanded clones, a class.

abundance: .; j_gene: TRBJ1-5; v_gene: TRBV6-6; d_gene: .; CDR3aa: CASSYPGSSQPQHF; CDR3nt: TGTGCCAGCAGTTACCCAGGTTCCAGTCAGCCCCAGCATTTT
abundance: .; j_gene: TRBJ1-1; v_gene: TRBV7-2; d_gene: .; CDR3aa: CASSVVAGGNTEAFF; CDR3nt: TGTGCCAGTTCCGTGGTGGCGGGGGGGAACACTGAAGCTTTCTTT
abundance: .; j_gene: TRBJ1-2; v_gene: TRBV6-6; d_gene: .; CDR3aa: CASSYGGGNYGYTF; CDR3nt: TGTGCCAGCAGTTACGGGGGAGGGAACTATGGCTACACCTTC
abundance: .; j_gene: TRBJ2-1; v_gene: TRBV18; d_gene: TRBD2; CDR3aa: CASASGGAGEQFF; CDR3nt: TGTGCCAGCGCTAGCGGGGGGGCCGGAGAGCAGTTCTTC
abundance: .; j_gene: TRBJ1-2; v_gene: TRBV4-1; d_gene: TRBD1; CDR3aa: CASSPPDRSYGYTF; CDR3nt: TGCGCCAGCAGCCCGCCGGACAGGAGCTATGGCTACACCTTC
abundance: .; j_gene: TRBJ1-1; v_gene: TRBV11-2; d_gene: TRBD1; CDR3aa: CASSLLQGRSTEAFF; CDR3nt: TGTGCCAGCAGCTTATTACAGGGGAGGTCTACTGAAGCTTTCTTT
abundance: .; j_gene: TRBJ1-1; v_gene: TRBV7-9; d_gene: TRBD1; CDR3aa: CASSPRQGTKAFF; CDR3nt: TGTGCCAGCAGCCCCAGACAGGGGACGAAAGCTTTCTTT
abundance: .; j_gene: TRBJ2-3; v_gene: TRBV14; d_gene: TRBD2; CDR3aa: CASSQARGGPTDTQYF; CDR3nt: TGTGCCAGCAGCCAAGCCCGGGGGGGCCCGACAGATACGCAGTATTTT
abundance: once; j_gene: TRBJ2-1; v_gene: TRBV5-1; d_gene: TRBD2; CDR3aa: CASSLGASGGPDEQFF; CDR3nt: TGCGCCAGCAGCTTGGGTGCTAGCGGGGGGCCCGATGAGCAGTTCTTC
abundance: .; j_gene: TRBJ1-5; v_gene: TRBV2; d_gene: .; CDR3aa: CASITVGASNQPQHF; CDR3nt: TGTGCCAGCATCACAGTGGGGGCGAGCAATCAGCCCCAGCATTTT
abundance: .; j_gene: TRBJ2-2; v_gene: TRBV30; d_gene: TRBD1; CDR3aa: CAWGTQGASGELFF; CDR3nt: TGTGCCTGGGGGACCCAGGGGGCGTCCGGGGAGCTGTTTTTT
abundance: .; j_gene: TRBJ1-4; v_gene: TRBV19; d_gene: .; CDR3aa: CASSIDLPRGEKLFF; CDR3nt: TGTGCCAGTAGTATAGATTTGCCTCGCGGTGAAAAACTGTTTTTT
abundance: .; j_gene: TRBJ2-1; v_gene: TRBV9; d_gene: TRBD2; CDR3aa: CASSVAILAGTYNEQFF; CDR3nt: TGTGCCAGCAGCGTAGCCATCCTAGCGGGAACCTACAATGAGCAGTTCTTC
abundance: .; j_gene: TRBJ2-2; v_gene: TRBV27; d_gene: .; CDR3aa: CASSRLNTGELFF; CDR3nt: TGTGCCAGCAGTAGACTTAACACCGGGGAGCTGTTTTTT
abundance: .; j_gene: TRBJ1-1; v_gene: TRBV9; d_gene: .; CDR3aa: CASSRPGGDEAFF; CDR3nt: TGTGCCAGCAGCCGACCCGGAGGAGATGAAGCTTTCTTT
abundance: few; j_gene: TRBJ1-5; v_gene: TRBV6-5; d_gene: .; CDR3aa: CASSYSSRWQPQHF; CDR3nt: TGTGCCAGCAGTTACTCGAGCAGGTGGCAGCCCCAGCATTTT
abundance: once; j_gene: TRBJ2-5; v_gene: TRBV27; d_gene: .; CDR3aa: CASSSDRQETQYF; CDR3nt: TGTGCCAGCAGTTCCGACAGACAAGAGACCCAGTACTTC
abundance: .; j_gene: TRBJ2-1; v_gene: TRBV27; d_gene: TRBD2; CDR3aa: CASSLLAGGEWNEQFF; CDR3nt: TGTGCCAGCAGTCTACTAGCGGGGGGAGAGTGGAATGAGCAGTTCTTC
abundance: once; j_gene: TRBJ2-3; v_gene: TRBV7-3; d_gene: .; CDR3aa: CASSPSGGGTDTQYF; CDR3nt: TGTGCCAGCAGCCCAAGTGGGGGCGGCACAGATACGCAGTATTTT
abundance: .; j_gene: TRBJ2-3; v_gene: TRBV12-5; d_gene: .; CDR3aa: CASGTYGDLTDTQYF; CDR3nt: TGTGCTAGTGGGACCTACGGGGACCTCACAGATACGCAGTATTTT
abundance: .; j_gene: TRBJ2-7; v_gene: TRBV6-5; d_gene: .; CDR3aa: CASTPGLPSYEQYF; CDR3nt: TGTGCCAGCACCCCCGGACTACCCTCCTACGAGCAGTACTTC
abundance: .; j_gene: TRBJ2-5; v_gene: TRBV11-2; d_gene: .; CDR3aa: CASSFGAQETQYF; CDR3nt: TGTGCCAGCAGCTTTGGGGCCCAAGAGACCCAGTACTTC
abundance: once; j_gene: TRBJ1-4; v_gene: TRBV5-1; d_gene: .; CDR3aa: CASRGQASGEKLFF; CDR3nt: TGCGCCAGCAGGGGCCAGGCTAGTGGGGAAAAACTGTTTTTT
abundance: once; j_gene: TRBJ1-2; v_gene: TRBV18; d_gene: .; CDR3aa: CASSWGQPKVDGYTF; CDR3nt: TGTGCCAGCTCATGGGGCCAGCCCAAGGTGGATGGCTACACCTTC
abundance: .; j_gene: TRBJ2-1; v_gene: TRBV9; d_gene: .; CDR3aa: CASSGLGKNEQFF; CDR3nt: TGTGCCAGCAGCGGGTTGGGAAAGAATGAGCAGTTCTTC
abundance: .; j_gene: TRBJ2-7; v_gene: TRBV7-3; d_gene: .; CDR3aa: CASPPQDEQYF; CDR3nt: TGTGCCAGCCCCCCCCAGGACGAGCAGTACTTC
abundance: .; j_gene: TRBJ2-5; v_gene: TRBV7-3; d_gene: .; CDR3aa: CASSLRAAWGETQYF; CDR3nt: TGTGCCAGCAGCCTCCGGGCCGCGTGGGGGGAGACCCAGTACTTC
abundance: .; j_gene: TRBJ1-1; v_gene: TRBV4-1; d_gene: .; CDR3aa: CASSRPSIGMGNTEAFF; CDR3nt: TGCGCCAGCAGCAGACCCTCAATCGGGATGGGGAACACTGAAGCTTTCTTT
abundance: .; j_gene: TRBJ2-5; v_gene: TRBV11-2; d_gene: .; CDR3aa: CASSDLRGEETQYF; CDR3nt: TGTGCCAGCAGCGACCTAAGGGGGGAAGAGACCCAGTACTTC
abundance: .; j_gene: TRBJ1-6; v_gene: TRBV21-1; d_gene: .; CDR3aa: CASSHKNLPGQGSTNNSPLHF; CDR3nt: TGTGCCAGCTCCCACAAAAATCTGCCGGGACAGGGGTCTACTAATAATTCACCCCTCCACTTT
abundance: .; j_gene: TRBJ2-3; v_gene: TRBV19; d_gene: TRBD1; CDR3aa: CASTPTGAITDTQYF; CDR3nt: TGTGCCAGTACTCCGACAGGGGCCATCACAGATACGCAGTATTTT
abundance: few; j_gene: TRBJ2-3; v_gene: TRBV9; d_gene: .; CDR3aa: CASSGGSGSTDTQYF; CDR3nt: TGTGCCAGCAGCGGGGGTAGCGGAAGCACAGATACGCAGTATTTT
abundance: once; j_gene: TRBJ2-5; v_gene: TRBV5-1; d_gene: TRBD2; CDR3aa: CASSLQGTSEETQYF; CDR3nt: TGCGCCAGCAGCTTGCAAGGGACTAGCGAAGAGACCCAGTACTTC
abundance: medium-sized; j_gene: TRBJ2-3; v_gene: TRBV15; d_gene: TRBD2; CDR3aa: CATSRGTSGGADTQYF; CDR3nt: TGTGCCACCAGCAGAGGGACTAGCGGGGGGGCAGATACGCAGTATTTT
abundance: .; j_gene: TRBJ2-2; v_gene: TRBV7-2; d_gene: TRBD2; CDR3aa: CASSKRGGRWGAGELFF; CDR3nt: TGTGCCAGCAGCAAGCGGGGCGGGAGATGGGGGGCCGGGGAGCTGTTTTTT
abundance: .; j_gene: TRBJ2-3; v_gene: TRBV9; d_gene: TRBD1; CDR3aa: CASSPHRGDTQYF; CDR3nt: TGTGCCAGCAGCCCCCACAGGGGAGATACGCAGTATTTT
abundance: .; j_gene: TRBJ2-3; v_gene: TRBV7-9; d_gene: TRBD2; CDR3aa: CASSFSGRTDTQYF; CDR3nt: TGTGCCAGCAGCTTTAGCGGGAGAACCGATACGCAGTATTTT
abundance: .; j_gene: TRBJ2-1; v_gene: TRBV6-1; d_gene: .; CDR3aa: CASGTYNEQFF; CDR3nt: TGTGCCAGCGGGACGTACAATGAGCAGTTCTTC
abundance: once; j_gene: TRBJ1-3; v_gene: TRBV2; d_gene: TRBD1; CDR3aa: CASRSGTGVYASGNTIYF; CDR3nt: TGTGCCAGCAGGAGCGGGACAGGGGTCTACGCCTCTGGAAACACCATATATTTT
abundance: .; j_gene: TRBJ1-2; v_gene: TRBV6-1; d_gene: .; CDR3aa: CASSEFGNYGYTF; CDR3nt: TGTGCCAGCAGTGAATTCGGAAACTATGGCTACACCTTC
abundance: .; j_gene: TRBJ2-7; v_gene: TRBV23-1; d_gene: TRBD1; CDR3aa: CASSPHRDSFYEQYF; CDR3nt: TGCGCCAGCAGTCCCCACCGGGACAGTTTCTACGAGCAGTACTTC
abundance: .; j_gene: TRBJ1-1; v_gene: TRBV10-1; d_gene: .; CDR3aa: CASSDSPTSGYTEAFF; CDR3nt: TGCGCCAGCAGTGACAGCCCGACATCGGGGTACACTGAAGCTTTCTTT
abundance: .; j_gene: TRBJ1-2; v_gene: TRBV5-6; d_gene: .; CDR3aa: CASSFSIQSHGYTF; CDR3nt: TGTGCCAGCAGCTTTAGTATACAGTCGCATGGCTACACCTTC
abundance: .; j_gene: TRBJ2-4; v_gene: TRBV15; d_gene: TRBD1; CDR3aa: CATSRDVQGAAKNIQYF; CDR3nt: TGTGCCACCAGCAGAGATGTGCAGGGGGCGGCCAAAAACATTCAGTACTTC
abundance: once; j_gene: TRBJ1-2; v_gene: TRBV2; d_gene: .; CDR3aa: CASSEAGIPNYGYTF; CDR3nt: TGTGCCAGCAGTGAGGCAGGAATTCCTAACTATGGCTACACCTTC
abundance: .; j_gene: TRBJ1-4; v_gene: TRBV2; d_gene: TRBD1; CDR3aa: CASRDRIGSNEKLFF; CDR3nt: TGTGCCAGCAGGGACAGGATCGGGTCTAATGAAAAACTGTTTTTT
abundance: .; j_gene: TRBJ2-2; v_gene: TRBV7-9; d_gene: TRBD1; CDR3aa: CASSSPGTGSNTGELFF; CDR3nt: TGTGCCAGCAGCTCTCCCGGGACAGGGTCAAACACCGGGGAGCTGTTTTTT
abundance: few; j_gene: TRBJ1-2; v_gene: TRBV5-6; d_gene: .; CDR3aa: CASSAGQNFYGYTF; CDR3nt: TGTGCCAGCAGCGCGGGCCAGAATTTCTATGGCTACACCTTC
abundance: .; j_gene: TRBJ1-1; v_gene: TRBV18; d_gene: TRBD1; CDR3aa: CASSPPQGAATEAFF; CDR3nt: TGTGCCAGCTCACCACCACAGGGGGCGGCGACTGAAGCTTTCTTT
abundance: .; j_gene: TRBJ1-1; v_gene: TRBV2; d_gene: TRBD1; CDR3aa: CARAGTGEIRAYF; CDR3nt: TGTGCCAGGGCCGGGACAGGGGAAATAAGGGCTTATTTT
abundance: once; j_gene: TRBJ2-3; v_gene: TRBV27; d_gene: .; CDR3aa: CASRERGFGAESTDTQYF; CDR3nt: TGTGCCAGCAGGGAAAGGGGCTTTGGGGCGGAGAGCACAGATACGCAGTATTTT
abundance: once; j_gene: TRBJ1-2; v_gene: TRBV6-1; d_gene: TRBD1; CDR3aa: CASRMGQGGYGYTF; CDR3nt: TGTGCCAGCAGGATGGGACAGGGAGGCTATGGCTACACCTTC
abundance: .; j_gene: TRBJ2-7; v_gene: TRBV5-1; d_gene: TRBD2; CDR3aa: CASSWTSVNSYEQYF; CDR3nt: TGCGCCAGCAGCTGGACTAGCGTAAATTCCTACGAGCAGTACTTC
abundance: few; j_gene: TRBJ2-2; v_gene: TRBV7-9; d_gene: TRBD2; CDR3aa: CASSFGLAGNTGELFF; CDR3nt: TGTGCCAGCAGCTTTGGGCTAGCGGGAAACACCGGGGAGCTGTTTTTT
abundance: .; j_gene: TRBJ2-5; v_gene: TRBV5-1; d_gene: TRBD1; CDR3aa: CASSLGQEQTQYF; CDR3nt: TGCGCCAGCAGCCTCGGACAGGAACAGACCCAGTACTTC
abundance: .; j_gene: TRBJ1-3; v_gene: TRBV9; d_gene: .; CDR3aa: CASSVAPDSGNTIYF; CDR3nt: TGTGCCAGCAGCGTAGCCCCGGATTCTGGAAACACCATATATTTT
abundance: few; j_gene: TRBJ2-1; v_gene: TRBV13; d_gene: .; CDR3aa: CASSFPGGLYNEQFF; CDR3nt: TGTGCCAGCAGCTTCCCTGGCGGACTCTACAATGAGCAGTTCTTC
abundance: .; j_gene: TRBJ2-6; v_gene: TRBV18; d_gene: .; CDR3aa: CASSPDSGANVLTF; CDR3nt: TGTGCCAGCTCACCCGACTCTGGGGCCAACGTCCTGACTTTC
abundance: once; j_gene: TRBJ1-2; v_gene: TRBV30; d_gene: TRBD1; CDR3aa: CAWSVPGQGRYGYTF; CDR3nt: TGTGCCTGGTCAGTTCCGGGACAGGGAAGGTATGGCTACACCTTC
abundance: once; j_gene: TRBJ2-3; v_gene: TRBV6-5; d_gene: .; CDR3aa: CASSLGLPSDTQYF; CDR3nt: TGTGCCAGCAGCCTAGGACTACCCTCAGATACGCAGTATTTT